This T cell receptor beta chain emerged from a study of blood T cell repertoires in COVID-19. Looked up from germline, CDR1 is DFQATT and CDR2 is SNEGSKA (reference sequence). There are 17 residues in the CDR3. Trimming at V came to 3 bases and at J to 6 bases, leaving 13 bases not matched to a gene. Profiling relied on immunoSEQ multiplex PCR, and the TCRdb table lists in-frame clones only, not all of them. The sample lists some 100,000 clones; roughly 92% were seen once. V gene TRBV20-1 combines with J gene TRBJ1-5, with 11 nucleotides matching TRBD1. The sample was peripheral blood. The TCR comes from a man in his 70s with acute or convalescent COVID-19. The CDR3 reads CSASRGWTGGAGQPQHF. The CDR3 nucleotides read TGCAGTGCTAGTCGGGGGTGGACAGGGGGCGCGGGTCAGCCCCAGCATTTT.